This T cell receptor (beta chain) was recovered during a study of control samples from healthy donors and cancer patients. J lost 4 bases, V lost 2 bases, and 4 bases had no gene match. Per germline, CDR1 SGHRS and CDR2 YFSETQ. The CDR3 sequence is 14 residues long. TCRdb's table, derived via immunoSEQ multiplex PCR, lists solely in-frame clones and lacks some. The data show some 200,000 clones, just under 95% seen once. This rearrangement joins TRBV5-1 to TRBJ1-2, with TRBD1 identical over 8 bases. The sample comprised blood. The sequence derives from a man aged 18 to 30 in good health. The CDR3 bases are TGCGCCAGCAGCTTCACGGGGACAGGCTATGGCTACACCTTC. Translating it yields CASSFTGTGYGYTF.